This TCR beta chain was obtained from a study of beta chain features in type 1 diabetes. The investigators reverse transcribed all of the isolated RNA, so they sequenced expressed TCRB transcripts. TCRdb keeps only in-frame clones here, not all; method: immunoSEQ multiplex PCR. Here the sample spans about 240,000 clones, 25% to 30% being singletons. The germline gives CDR1 SGHRS, CDR2 YFSETQ. V was shortened by 5 bases and J by 5 bases, with 16 bases between the two germline ends. The CDR3 has 14 amino acids. This receptor was taken from a young man in good health. The chain carries TRBV5-1 and TRBJ1-1, with D tentatively TRBD1 (5 bases). The sample was central memory CD4+ T cells from blood. The CDR3 nucleotides are TGCGCCAGCAGTCCCGGGGCCCGGGGGACTGAAGCTTTCTTT. It specifies CASSPGARGTEAFF. Supplemented by reference TRBV5-1 and TRBJ1-1, the full variable domain reads KAGVTQTPRYLIKTRGQQVTLSCSPISGHRSVSWYQQTPGQGLQFLFEYFSETQRNKGNFPGRFSGRQFSNSRSEMNVSTLELGDSALYLCASSPGARGTEAFFGQGTRLTVV.